This TCR beta chain came from a study of cytomegalovirus exposure and HLA in healthy donors. Turning to this clone: What it binds is not known.

The CDR3 length is 14 residues. V dropped 6 bases and J dropped 8; count of bases not matched to a gene: 10. Per germline, CDR1 MNHEY and CDR2 SMNVEV (reference sequence). The study ran its PCR with 60 Vbeta and 13 Jbeta primers. The table came from immunoSEQ multiplex PCR; TCRdb's copy has only in-frame clones and leaves some out. The sample holds tens of thousands of clones, over 80% seen once. Study results and limitations: A previous analysis found most TCR beta V segments productive roughly 87% or roughly 30% of the time. Follow-up analysis later connected one missense variant in DCLRE1C with trimming of TCR beta V- and J-genes. Roughly uniform depth of sequencing across donors was assumed in presence/absence analyses.

While unrecorded immune exposures were likely, the donors were nominally healthy when sampled. The sequence was obtained from a young man in good health and CMV-seronegative. The specimen was PBMCs. V and J are TRBV27 and TRBJ1-2; 9 nucleotides align to TRBD1. The chain's CDR3 is CASSGGQGFRGYTF. CDR3 DNA: TGTGCCAGCAGCGGGGGACAGGGTTTCCGAGGCTACACCTTC.